The 14 T cell receptor beta chains below all came from one sample that was sequenced in a study of cytomegalovirus exposure and HLA in healthy donors. PCR primers comprised 60 Vbeta and 13 Jbeta primers. Here immunoSEQ multiplex PCR was the method, and the copy in TCRdb shows in-frame clones only, minus some. Here the sample spans approximately 160,000 clones, under 85% being singletons. The sample was PBMCs. The receptors stem from a man aged 18 to 30 in good health and CMV-seronegative.

The chain couples TRBV6-1 to TRBJ2-7, with 9 positions matching TRBD1. The germline V gene has CDR1 MNHNS and CDR2 SASEGT. Losses at the gene ends were 4 bases for V and 7 bases for J; bases not matched to a gene: 14. The CDR3 sequence is 16 residues long. For the CDR3, the DNA is TGTGCCAGCAGTGTACGTTGGGACAGGGTTCTGATTGAGCAGTACTTC. This gives the protein CASSVRWDRVLIEQYF.

This clone was found a few times. The V gene is TRBV5-5, the J gene TRBJ1-3; D gene ambiguous. The CDR3 is 16 residues long. Trimming cost V 0 bases and J 0 bases, with 10 bases left between them. From germline, CDR1 is SGHKS and CDR2 YYEKEE (reference sequence). In nucleotides, the CDR3 is TGTGCCAGCAGCTTGGCCTCTGCGAGCTCTGGAAACACCATATATTTT. It yields the protein CASSLASASSGNTIYF. The whole variable domain, remainder taken from reference TRBV5-5 and TRBJ1-3, is DAGVTQSPTHLIKTRGQQVTLRCSPISGHKSVSWYQQVLGQGPQFIFQYYEKEERGRGNFPDRFSARQFPNYSSELNVNALLLGDSALYLCASSLASASSGNTIYFGEGSWLTVV.

The genes are TRBV30 and TRBJ2-7, with TRBD1 identical over 7 bases. There are 15 residues in the CDR3. In germline, CDR1 is GTSNPN, CDR2 SVGIG (reference sequence). V shed 1 base and J 3 bases; nucleotides not matched to a gene: 9. CDR3 nucleotides: TGTGCCTGGAGTGCCATAGGGACAGTCGACTACGAGCAGTACTTC. Amino acid sequence: CAWSAIGTVDYEQYF.

The genes are TRBV5-1 and TRBJ2-5, with TRBD2 as a possible D gene (7 bases). Germline lookup yields CDR1 SGHRS and CDR2 YFSETQ. V was pared by 4 bases and J by 4 bases, with 14 bases between. The CDR3 extends over 14 amino acids. The DNA for the CDR3 is TGCGCCAGCAGCCGAGGGGGGGAGGGAGAGACCCAGTACTTC. Translating it yields CASSRGGEGETQYF.

The genes are TRBV19 and TRBJ1-6; D not certain. The CDR3 spans 14 residues. With 3 bases removed from V and 5 bases from J, the gap between germline ends came to 8 bases. Germline lookup yields CDR1 LNHDA and CDR2 SQIVND (reference sequence). The DNA of the CDR3 is TGTGCCAGTAGTATCAGCGGGGATAATTCACCCCTCCACTTT. Protein product: CASSISGDNSPLHF.

This chain links TRBV28 with TRBJ1-2; TRBD1 agrees at 7 bases. Germline-derived CDR1 and CDR2 are MDHEN and SYDVKM. The J segment lost 5 bases and the V segment lost 6 bases, leaving 15 bases of the junction unmatched. This CDR3 contains 16 residues. CDR3 residues: CASRNRQGPKPYGYTF. The CDR3 DNA sequence: TGTGCCAGCAGAAACCGACAGGGACCCAAACCTTATGGCTACACCTTC.

The chain uses TRBV11-2 and TRBJ2-5; D is perhaps TRBD2 (6 bases). CDR1 is SGHAT, CDR2 FQNNGV, per germline. The CDR3 runs 14 residues. Trimming shortened V by 5 bases and J by 4 bases, and 14 bases separated the two germline ends. The chain's CDR3 is CASSPGLARETQYF. CDR3 coding DNA: TGTGCCAGCAGCCCAGGGCTAGCGCGAGAGACCCAGTACTTC. Drawing the rest from reference TRBV11-2 and TRBJ2-5, the complete variable domain is EAGVAQSPRYKIIEKRQSVAFWCNPISGHATLYWYQQILGQGPKLLIQFQNNGVVDDSQLPKDRFSAERLKGVDSTLKIQPAKLEDSAVYLCASSPGLARETQYFGPGTRLLVL.

V and J are TRBV9 and TRBJ2-7; 8 bases align to TRBD1. Germline V gene sequence: CDR1 SGDLS, CDR2 YYNGEE. This CDR3 is built from 14 residues. With V trimmed by 0 bases and J by 3 bases, 2 bases remained unmatched. CDR3 region: CASSVGQGFYEQYF. The CDR3 bases are TGTGCCAGCAGCGTAGGACAGGGGTTCTACGAGCAGTACTTC.

This chain connects TRBV6-5 to TRBJ2-3; D not certain. V was cut by 0 bases and J by 6 bases, with 7 bases left in between. This CDR3 has 13 residues. CDR1 and CDR2 from the germline V gene are MNHEY and SVGAGI. CDR3 amino acids: CASSYSRFDTQYF. CDR3 bases: TGTGCCAGCAGTTACTCTCGGTTCGATACGCAGTATTTT.

The rearrangement links TRBV18 to TRBJ2-2; D ambiguous. CDR1 KGHSH and CDR2 LQKENI come from the germline V gene. There are 13 residues in the CDR3. V dropped 4 bases and J dropped 3 bases, with 6 bases sitting between them. The CDR3 nucleotides are TGTGCCAGCTCACTTCTCGACACCGGGGAGCTGTTTTTT. It is translated as CASSLLDTGELFF.

The chain couples TRBV7-9 to TRBJ1-2; TRBD1 aligns across 9 bases. J gave up 5 bases and V 1 base, and 8 bases lay outside the gene matches. The CDR3 covers 16 residues. Germline lookup yields CDR1 SEHNR and CDR2 FQNEAQ (reference sequence). CDR3 region: CASSLGTRGTGYGYTF. CDR3 nucleotide sequence: TGTGCCAGCAGCTTAGGGACCCGTGGGACAGGGTATGGCTACACCTTC.

The V call is TRBV5-1, the J call TRBJ2-7; TRBD2 agrees at 13 bases. The CDR3 is 15 amino acids. Unmatched junction bases numbered 6, after V lost 2 bases and J lost 7 bases. The germline CDR1 and CDR2 sequences are SGHRS and YFSETQ. The chain's CDR3 is CASSFGLAGVWEQYF. The CDR3 bases are TGCGCCAGCAGCTTTGGACTAGCGGGAGTTTGGGAGCAGTACTTC.

The CDR3 loop is CASSENVLLTGNTIYF. CDR3 sequence (DNA): TGTGCCAGCAGTGAAAATGTTCTTCTTACTGGAAACACCATATATTTT. J is TRBJ1-3 and V is TRBV6-1, with D uncertain. V lost 2 bases and J 2 bases, leaving 13 bases between the germline ends. This CDR3 contains 16 residues. The V gene's germline CDR1 is MNHNS and CDR2 SASEGT.

The chain recombines TRBV6-6 with TRBJ2-5; 10 bases are a match to TRBD2. Looked up from germline, CDR1 is MNHNY and CDR2 is SVGAGI (reference sequence). The J segment lost 6 bases and the V segment lost 0 bases, leaving 7 bases of the junction unmatched. This CDR3 contains 16 residues. CDR3 sequence reads: CASSYSSLAGYKTQYF. The CDR3 DNA reads as TGTGCCAGCAGTTACTCATCACTAGCGGGATATAAGACCCAGTACTTC.